These 30 T cell receptor beta chains were sequenced from one sample in a study of identifying expanded T cells in peripheral blood. Sequencing used immunoSEQ multiplex PCR; TCRdb keeps in-frame clones, though not all of them. Of about 85,000 clones in the sample, around nine tenths were seen once. The specimen sequenced was blood. These receptor sequences come from a person between 18 and 75 years old in good health.

V and J are TRBV28 and TRBJ1-2; D gene ambiguous. V was trimmed by 2 bases and J by 8 bases, leaving 12 bases between them. The germline V gene encodes CDR1 MDHEN and CDR2 SYDVKM. The CDR3 is made up of 13 amino acids. CDR3 in DNA: TGTGCCAGCAGTTTACAGTCGGGGTCCGGCTACACCTTC. Translation: CASSLQSGSGYTF.

The chain has TRBV5-1 and TRBJ2-7; 7 nucleotides align to TRBD2. The CDR3 loop spans 14 amino acids. After removal of 4 bases from V and 5 bases from J, the junction contained 9 bases not matched to a gene. Germline assignment: CDR1 SGHRS and CDR2 YFSETQ. The CDR3 coding sequence is TGCGCCAGCAGCACCGATGGGAGGGCCCACGAGCAGTACTTC. Residues: CASSTDGRAHEQYF.

The J gene is TRBJ2-6, the V gene TRBV10-3, with D unresolved. This CDR3 comprises 15 residues. The germline V gene has CDR1 ENHRY and CDR2 SYGVKD. V was pared by 2 bases and J by 0 bases, with 5 bases between. The CDR3 reads CAISERLSGANVLTF. CDR3 nucleotide sequence: TGTGCCATCAGTGAGAGGCTCTCTGGGGCCAACGTCCTGACTTTC.

This sequence joins TRBV10-3 and TRBJ2-1; no firm D call. Germline assignment: CDR1 ENHRY and CDR2 SYGVKD. CDR3 length: 14 residues. The V and J ends lost 8 bases and 0 bases respectively, with 11 bases between them. The CDR3 protein is CAIGELSSYNEQFF. The CDR3 coding sequence is TGTGCCATCGGAGAGCTTAGCTCCTACAATGAGCAGTTCTTC.

The V gene is TRBV14, the J gene TRBJ1-4; D might be TRBD1 (5 bases). Trimming left V 1 base short and J 10 bases short, with 7 bases between. From germline, CDR1 is SGHDN and CDR2 FVKESK. The CDR3 length is 12 residues. The CDR3 sequence is CASSQGDAKLFF. The CDR3 coding sequence is TGTGCCAGCAGCCAAGGGGACGCAAAACTGTTTTTT.

The J gene is TRBJ1-2, the V gene TRBV25-1, with unresolved D. The CDR3 sequence is 14 residues long. The V gene's germline CDR1 is MGHDK and CDR2 SYGVNS. Deletions cut 2 bases from V and 5 bases from J, with 12 bases between. CDR3 nucleotides: TGTGCCAGCAGTGAAGCCGGGATTGCTTATGGCTACACCTTC. Its protein product is CASSEAGIAYGYTF.

The chain combines TRBV29-1 with TRBJ2-3; 7 positions agree with TRBD2. The CDR3 spans 14 residues. V shed 7 bases, J shed 3 bases, and the junction held 10 bases outside the gene matches. CDR1 and CDR2 from the germline V gene are SQVTM and ANQGSEA. CDR3 sequence: CSAGGGSGTDTQYF. CDR3 coding DNA: TGCAGCGCTGGGGGGGGAAGCGGGACAGATACGCAGTATTTT.

The chain uses TRBV30 and TRBJ2-6, with no clear D. This CDR3 region has 14 residues. Germline V CDR1 and CDR2: GTSNPN, SVGIG (reference sequence). V lost 4 bases and J 4 bases, leaving 11 bases between the germline ends. CDR3 DNA: TGTGCCTGGAAAAAGGGAACAGGGGCCAACGTCCTGACTTTC. This gives the protein CAWKKGTGANVLTF.

The chain is built from TRBV9 and TRBJ2-7; D is ambiguous. Germline V lookup: CDR1 SGDLS, CDR2 YYNGEE. V was clipped by 0 bases and J by 2 bases, with 9 bases between them. This CDR3 is 14 amino acids long. The chain's CDR3 is CASSVASEPYEQYF. The CDR3 DNA sequence: TGTGCCAGCAGCGTAGCTTCAGAACCCTACGAGCAGTACTTC.

On this clone: The same CDR3 also results from other DNA sequences found in this sample. This chain links TRBV20-1 with TRBJ2-3; the D is unclear. Per the germline V gene, CDR1 is DFQATT and CDR2 is SNEGSKA (reference sequence). V lost 6 bases and J lost 4, with 8 bases in between. This CDR3 region has 11 residues. CDR3: CSASSADTQYF. The CDR3 nucleotides read TGCAGTGCCTCTTCCGCAGATACGCAGTATTTT.

The chain is built from TRBV29-1 and TRBJ2-5, with TRBD1 matching over 7 bases. This CDR3 has 12 residues. Losses at the gene ends were 6 bases for V and 4 bases for J; bases not matched to a gene: 5. Germline V gene sequence: CDR1 SQVTM, CDR2 ANQGSEA. CDR3: CSVLGGGETQYF. CDR3 coding DNA: TGCAGCGTCCTAGGGGGCGGAGAGACCCAGTACTTC.

V is TRBV4-2 and J is TRBJ2-1; TRBD2 agrees at 11 bases. Germline-derived CDR1 and CDR2 are LGHNA and YNFKEQ. The CDR3 consists of 14 residues. Trimming at V came to 4 bases and at J to 9 bases, leaving 5 bases not matched to a gene. In nucleotides, the CDR3 is TGTGCCAGCAGCCTAGCGGGAGGGCTGGGTGAGCAGTTCTTC. It specifies CASSLAGGLGEQFF.

V gene TRBV7-2 combines with J gene TRBJ1-5; no reliable D call. The CDR3 runs 15 residues. Germline CDR1 and CDR2: SGHTA and FQGNSA. V lost 0 bases and J lost 0, with 6 bases in between. In DNA, the CDR3 is TGTGCCAGCAGCTTAGCAGGGCTTAGCAATCAGCCCCAGCATTTT. This gives the protein CASSLAGLSNQPQHF.

This clone was seen a few times. The V and J genes are TRBV27 and TRBJ1-5, with 8 positions matching TRBD1. V dropped 5 bases and J dropped 9; count of bases not matched to a gene: 6. Germline V gene sequence: CDR1 MNHEY, CDR2 SMNVEV (reference sequence). This CDR3 spans 13 amino acids. CDR3: CASSQGAWGPQHF. CDR3 nucleotides: TGTGCCAGCAGTCAGGGGGCCTGGGGGCCCCAGCATTTT.

The rearrangement links TRBV29-1 to TRBJ2-1; D tentatively fits TRBD1 or TRBD2 (5 bases each). V was trimmed by 5 bases and J by 8 bases, leaving 16 bases between them. Germline V gene sequence: CDR1 SQVTM, CDR2 ANQGSEA. There are 13 residues in the CDR3. DNA of the CDR3: TGCAGCGTTCATATGGGGACGGGCGATGAGCAGTTCTTC. Translating it yields CSVHMGTGDEQFF.

The V call is TRBV29-1, the J call TRBJ2-7, with 9 bases lining up with TRBD1. The germline CDR1 and CDR2 sequences are SQVTM and ANQGSEA. J lost 3 bases, V lost 4 bases, and 4 bases had no gene match. The CDR3 consists of 13 residues. The CDR3 nucleotides read TGCAGCGTTGGACAGGGGGGTTTCTACGAGCAGTACTTC. This codes for CSVGQGGFYEQYF.

The J gene is TRBJ2-7, the V gene TRBV5-6, with D perhaps matching TRBD1 (6 bases). V was trimmed by 1 base and J by 2 bases, leaving 19 bases between them. Germline assignment: CDR1 SGHDT and CDR2 YYEEEE. This CDR3 has 17 residues. The CDR3 is CASSLRKSPGQAYEQYF. CDR3 in DNA: TGTGCCAGCAGCTTGAGAAAGTCTCCGGGACAAGCCTACGAGCAGTACTTC.

This clone has only a few counts. This chain uses TRBV15 with TRBJ2-3, with 11 bases that match TRBD1. CDR3 length: 16 amino acids. CDR1 is LNHNV and CDR2 is YYDKDF in the germline V gene (reference sequence). J was trimmed by 4 bases and V by 5 bases; bases with no gene match: 8. The CDR3 DNA reads as TGTGCCACCAGCGAGGAACCGGGACAGGGGGCAGATACGCAGTATTTT. Translated, it gives CATSEEPGQGADTQYF.

This clone occurred once. The CDR3 nucleotides are TGTGCCAGCAGCGACATGACCCGCCGCACCATATATTTT. Translated, it gives CASSDMTRRTIYF. The V gene is TRBV9, the J gene TRBJ1-3, with D unresolved. V gave up 3 bases and J gave up 9 bases, with 13 bases separating them. This CDR3 has 13 residues. The germline CDR1 and CDR2 sequences are SGDLS and YYNGEE.

The chain is built from TRBV7-2 and TRBJ2-3, with D possibly TRBD2 on 7 matching bases. This CDR3 region has 15 residues. V lost 3 bases to trimming and J lost 5 bases, with 15 bases between them. The germline CDR1 and CDR2 sequences are SGHTA and FQGNSA. The CDR3 sequence: CASSFGGGAGDTQYF. The CDR3 DNA follows: TGTGCCAGCAGCTTTGGAGGGGGGGCGGGAGATACGCAGTATTTT.

The chain couples TRBV6-5 to TRBJ1-3; weak D call: TRBD1 (5 bases). Trimming removed 0 bases at V and 2 bases at J, with 11 bases between. The CDR3 has 16 residues. Germline CDR1 reads MNHEY; CDR2 reads SVGAGI. The CDR3 DNA reads as TGTGCCAGCAGTTACTCGGGGCCAGAGCCTGGAAACACCATATATTTT. Encoded protein: CASSYSGPEPGNTIYF.

The genes are TRBV7-2 and TRBJ2-1; 13 positions agree with TRBD2. The V and J ends lost 1 base and 9 bases, in that order; junction bases with no gene match: 3. The CDR3 has 15 residues. Germline CDR1 reads SGHTA; CDR2 reads FQGNSA. The DNA of the CDR3 is TGTGCCAGCAGCTTAGGACTAGCGGGAGGTGGTGAGCAGTTCTTC. It translates to CASSLGLAGGGEQFF.

This rearrangement joins TRBV4-1 to TRBJ1-2, with a tentative D call TRBD1 (6 bases). In germline, CDR1 is MGHRA, CDR2 YSYEKL. Between the trimmed V and J ends, which lost 0 bases and 4 bases, there was a span of 12 bases. The CDR3 extends over 15 amino acids. CDR3 region: CASSQDETGFYGYTF. CDR3 coding DNA: TGCGCCAGCAGCCAAGATGAGACAGGCTTCTATGGCTACACCTTC.

The chain links TRBV9 to TRBJ2-5; the match to TRBD2 covers 14 bases. V was pared by 4 bases and J by 4 bases, with 3 bases of the junction left unmatched. CDR1 is SGDLS, CDR2 YYNGEE, per germline. The CDR3 is made up of 15 amino acids. This CDR3 reads CASSLGLAGGETQYF. CDR3 DNA sequence: TGTGCCAGCAGCTTAGGACTAGCGGGGGGAGAGACCCAGTACTTC.

The count of this clone is one. This rearrangement joins TRBV14 to TRBJ2-6; D may be TRBD1 (5 bases). Trimming shortened V by 6 bases and J by 4 bases, and 7 bases separated the two germline ends. CDR1 and CDR2 (germline): SGHDN, FVKESK. This CDR3 is 13 amino acids long. The CDR3 coding sequence is TGTGCCAGCAGGGGGCTCGGGGCCAACGTCCTGACTTTC. Translated, it gives CASRGLGANVLTF.

This chain connects TRBV14 to TRBJ2-2; D might be TRBD2 (6 bases). Germline lookup yields CDR1 SGHDN and CDR2 FVKESK. This CDR3 has 14 amino acids. V dropped 8 bases and J dropped 3 bases, with 13 bases sitting between them. The CDR3 is CASGARGYTGELFF. CDR3 DNA sequence: TGTGCCAGCGGCGCACGGGGGTACACCGGGGAGCTGTTTTTT.

This chain joins TRBV2 and TRBJ2-7; D might be TRBD1 or TRBD2, each matching 6 bases. This CDR3 has 13 amino acids. Germline assignment: CDR1 SNHLY and CDR2 FYNNEI. Trimming cost V 6 bases and J 7 bases, with 16 bases left between them. In DNA, the CDR3 is TGTGCCAGCAGAGGGGGGTCGGGCATAGAGCAGTACTTC. Translation: CASRGGSGIEQYF.

This clone was recorded once. V is TRBV7-8 and J is TRBJ1-1, with a weak D call TRBD1 (5 bases). The V gene lost 5 bases and the J gene lost 5 bases, with 12 bases spanning the gap. This CDR3 has 13 residues. Germline values: CDR1 SGHVS, CDR2 FQNEAQ. This CDR3 reads CASSALGGTEAFF. CDR3 in DNA: TGTGCCAGCAGCGCCCTCGGGGGAACTGAAGCTTTCTTT.

This chain uses TRBV6-5 with TRBJ1-3, with TRBD1 matching over 10 bases. The junction had 6 bases not matched to a gene; V was cut back by 2 bases and J by 8 bases. This CDR3 is built from 15 residues. Germline V gene sequence: CDR1 MNHEY, CDR2 SVGAGI. The CDR3: CASSYLGQGGDTIYF. The CDR3 coding sequence is TGTGCCAGCAGTTACCTTGGACAGGGGGGAGACACCATATATTTT.

This chain uses TRBV6-5 with TRBJ2-7, with 7 bases aligning to TRBD1. The CDR3 consists of 15 residues. Unmatched junction bases numbered 10, after V lost 6 bases and J lost 2 bases. Germline V gives CDR1 MNHEY, CDR2 SVGAGI. The CDR3 loop is CASSQRQGPTYEQYF. CDR3 sequence (DNA): TGTGCCAGCAGCCAAAGACAGGGTCCTACCTACGAGCAGTACTTC.